Only one count was recorded for the clone carrying this TCR beta chain. Its antigen is currently unknown. Researchers ran the PCR with 60 Vbeta and 13 Jbeta primers. Measured with immunoSEQ multiplex PCR; TCRdb has only the in-frame clones, and not every one. In the table there are more than 100,000 clones, around 79% of which are singletons. The germline V gene encodes CDR1 SGHAT and CDR2 FQNNGV. The CDR3 has 14 amino acids. The V end was cut by 1 base, the J end by 4 bases, with 10 bases between. The entry originates in a study of cytomegalovirus exposure and HLA in healthy donors. General study results and limits: Looking again later, the authors saw that most CMV-associated TCR beta chains seemed HLA-restricted. CMV serostatus was the only recorded immune exposure for donors.

Specimen: PBMCs. This receptor was taken from a middle-aged man in good health and CMV-seropositive. The J gene is TRBJ1-2, the V gene TRBV11-2; D not certain. CDR3 protein: CASSLGEGTYGYTF. The DNA for the CDR3 is TGTGCCAGCAGCTTAGGAGAGGGAACCTATGGCTACACCTTC.